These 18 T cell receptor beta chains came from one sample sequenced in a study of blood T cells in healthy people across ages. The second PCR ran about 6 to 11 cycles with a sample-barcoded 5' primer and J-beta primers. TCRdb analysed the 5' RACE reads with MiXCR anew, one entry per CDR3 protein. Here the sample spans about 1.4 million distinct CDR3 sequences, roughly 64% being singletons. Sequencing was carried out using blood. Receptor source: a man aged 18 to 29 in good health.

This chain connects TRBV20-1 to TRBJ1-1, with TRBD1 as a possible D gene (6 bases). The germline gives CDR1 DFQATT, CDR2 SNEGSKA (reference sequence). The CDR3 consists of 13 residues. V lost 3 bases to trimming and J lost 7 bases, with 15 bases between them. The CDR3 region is CSARANRVGEAFF. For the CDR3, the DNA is TGCAGTGCTAGGGCCAACAGGGTTGGTGAAGCTTTCTTT.

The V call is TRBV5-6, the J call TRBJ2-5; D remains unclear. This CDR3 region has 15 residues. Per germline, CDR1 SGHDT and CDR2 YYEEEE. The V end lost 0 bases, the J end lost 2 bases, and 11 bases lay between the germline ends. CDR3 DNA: TGTGCCAGCAGCTTGGCTTATGCCTTGCAAGAGACCCAGTACTTC. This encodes CASSLAYALQETQYF.

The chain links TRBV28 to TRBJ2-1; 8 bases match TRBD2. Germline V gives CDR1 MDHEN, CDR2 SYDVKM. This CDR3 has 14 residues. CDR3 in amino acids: CVCGTREGYNEQFF. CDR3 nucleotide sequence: TGTGTGTGTGGGACTAGGGAGGGGTACAATGAGCAGTTCTTC.

CDR3 coding DNA: TGTGCCAGCAGTTCCCCCCGGGGTGCAACTAATGAAAAACTGTTTTTT. It yields the protein CASSSPRGATNEKLFF. The gene calls are TRBV28 and TRBJ1-4; D is unresolved. Germline V gene sequence: CDR1 MDHEN, CDR2 SYDVKM. The V and J ends lost 4 bases and 0 bases respectively, with 12 bases between them. The CDR3 spans 16 residues.

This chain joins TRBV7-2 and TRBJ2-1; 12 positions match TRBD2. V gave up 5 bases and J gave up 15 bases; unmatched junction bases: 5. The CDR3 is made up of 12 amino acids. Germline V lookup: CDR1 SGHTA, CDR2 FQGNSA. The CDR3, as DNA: TGTGCCAGCAGCCCTAGCGGGAGGGTCCTGTTCTTC. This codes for CASSPSGRVLFF.

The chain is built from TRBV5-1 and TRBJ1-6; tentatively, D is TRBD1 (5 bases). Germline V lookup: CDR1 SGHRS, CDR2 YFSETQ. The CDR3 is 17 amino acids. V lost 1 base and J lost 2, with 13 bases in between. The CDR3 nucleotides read TGCGCCAGCAGCTTGCGAGGGACGGACCCCTATAATTCACCCCTCCACTTT. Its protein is CASSLRGTDPYNSPLHF.

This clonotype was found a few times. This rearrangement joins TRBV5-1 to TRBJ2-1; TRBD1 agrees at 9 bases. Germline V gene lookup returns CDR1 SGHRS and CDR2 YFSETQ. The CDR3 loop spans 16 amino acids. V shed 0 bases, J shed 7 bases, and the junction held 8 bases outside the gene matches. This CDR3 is CASSLAVGQGRNEQFF. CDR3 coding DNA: TGCGCCAGCAGCTTGGCCGTGGGACAGGGTCGGAATGAGCAGTTCTTC.

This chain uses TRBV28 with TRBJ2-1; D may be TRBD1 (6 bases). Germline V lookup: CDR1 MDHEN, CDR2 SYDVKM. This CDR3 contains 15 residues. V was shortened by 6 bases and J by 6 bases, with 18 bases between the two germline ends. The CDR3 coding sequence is TGTGCCAGCAGCCCTACGGGACACCAATCCAATGAGCAGTTCTTC. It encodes CASSPTGHQSNEQFF.

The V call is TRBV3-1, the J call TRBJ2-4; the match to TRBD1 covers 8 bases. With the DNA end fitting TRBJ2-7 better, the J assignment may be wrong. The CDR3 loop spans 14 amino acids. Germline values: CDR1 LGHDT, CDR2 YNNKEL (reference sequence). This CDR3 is CASSRDRTLYEQYF. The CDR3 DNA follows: TGTGCCAGCAGCCGGGACAGGACCCTTTACGAGCAGTACTTC.

CDR3 nucleotides: TGCGCCAGCAGCCCTGACTTGGGACAGTACAATGAGCAGTTCTTC. This gives the protein CASSPDLGQYNEQFF. V and J are TRBV4-1 and TRBJ2-1; TRBD1 matches 7 bases. This CDR3 spans 15 amino acids. Germline loops: CDR1 MGHRA, CDR2 YSYEKL. After removal of 4 bases from V and 4 bases from J, the junction contained 7 bases not matched to a gene.

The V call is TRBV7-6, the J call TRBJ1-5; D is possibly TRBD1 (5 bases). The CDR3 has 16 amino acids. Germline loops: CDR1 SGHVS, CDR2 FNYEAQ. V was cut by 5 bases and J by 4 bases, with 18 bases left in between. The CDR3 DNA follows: TGTGCCAGCAGCCAAGGCGGGGGGACCCCAAATCAGCCCCAGCATTTT. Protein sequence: CASSQGGGTPNQPQHF.

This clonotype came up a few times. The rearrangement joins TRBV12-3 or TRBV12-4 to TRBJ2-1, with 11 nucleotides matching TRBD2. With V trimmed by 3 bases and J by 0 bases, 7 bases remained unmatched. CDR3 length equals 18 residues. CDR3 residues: CASSFPRLAGSSYNEQFF. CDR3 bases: TGTGCCAGCAGTTTCCCCAGACTAGCGGGGAGCTCCTACAATGAGCAGTTCTTC.

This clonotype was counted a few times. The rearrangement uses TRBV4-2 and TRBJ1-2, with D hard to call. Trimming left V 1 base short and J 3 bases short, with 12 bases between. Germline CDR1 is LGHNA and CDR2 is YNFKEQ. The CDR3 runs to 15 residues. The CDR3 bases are TGTGCCAGCAGCCAAGTTATCGACGGCGACTATGGCTACACCTTC. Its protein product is CASSQVIDGDYGYTF.

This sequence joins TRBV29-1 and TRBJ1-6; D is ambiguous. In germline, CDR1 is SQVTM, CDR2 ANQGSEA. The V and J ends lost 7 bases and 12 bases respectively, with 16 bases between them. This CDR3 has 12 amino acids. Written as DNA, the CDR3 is TGCAGCGCTCGAGACGGACTCGGACCCCTCCACTTT. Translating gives CSARDGLGPLHF.

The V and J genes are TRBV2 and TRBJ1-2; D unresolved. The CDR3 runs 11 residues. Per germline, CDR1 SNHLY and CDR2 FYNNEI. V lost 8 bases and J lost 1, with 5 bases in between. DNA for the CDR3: TGTGCCAGCGAGATTAACTATGGCTACACCTTC. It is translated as CASEINYGYTF.

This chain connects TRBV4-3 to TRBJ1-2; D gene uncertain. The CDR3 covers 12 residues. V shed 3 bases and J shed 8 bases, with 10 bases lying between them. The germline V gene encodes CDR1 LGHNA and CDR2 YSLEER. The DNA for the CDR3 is TGCGCCAGCAGCCAGGGTATAAAGGGCTACACCTTC. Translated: CASSQGIKGYTF.

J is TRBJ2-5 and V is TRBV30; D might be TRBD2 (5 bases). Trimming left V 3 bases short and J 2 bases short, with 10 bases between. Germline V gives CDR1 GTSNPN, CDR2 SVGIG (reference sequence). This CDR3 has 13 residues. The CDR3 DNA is TGTGCCTGGAGCACGGGGATACAAGAGACCCAGTACTTC. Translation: CAWSTGIQETQYF.

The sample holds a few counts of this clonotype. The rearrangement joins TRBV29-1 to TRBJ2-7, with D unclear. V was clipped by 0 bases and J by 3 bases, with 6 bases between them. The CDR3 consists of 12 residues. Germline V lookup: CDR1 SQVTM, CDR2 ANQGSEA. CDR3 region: CSVEDYDYEQYF. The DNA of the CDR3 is TGCAGCGTTGAAGATTACGACTACGAGCAGTACTTC.